This TCR beta chain was identified during a study of T-cell memory formation after mild COVID-19. Notes on the study in general: A subset of responding clones appeared in pre-infection memory, suggesting cross-reactive memory joined. For contracting clones, CD4+ ones sat mainly in CM and EM, CD8+ in EMRA.

With constant-segment primers, 5'RACE yielded cDNA libraries of TCR alpha and TCR beta that carried sample barcodes and UMIs. TCRdb itself ran the 5' RACE reads through MiXCR, one entry per CDR3 protein. The sample records 400,000 or so distinct CDR3 sequences, around 21% being singletons. On this clonotype: The antigen is unknown.

Germline V gives CDR1 SGHTA, CDR2 FQGNSA. The CDR3 is made up of 18 amino acids. V dropped 4 bases and J dropped 1 base, with 20 bases sitting between them. Sequencing input: PBMCs or a T cell subset sorted from them (not recorded which). The chain combines TRBV7-2 with TRBJ2-4, with D perhaps matching TRBD2 (5 bases). The sequence came from an adult woman who had mild COVID-19 (a few samples of this study predate the infection). Cell type and time point are not known. CDR3 residues: CASSSHWTSHSAKNIQYF. DNA for the CDR3: TGTGCCAGCAGCTCCCACTGGACTTCCCATTCGGCCAAAAACATTCAGTACTTC.